A selection of T cell receptor beta chains follows, all from one sample in a study of vaccination effects on CD4 cells after COVID-19. Here immunoSEQ multiplex PCR was the method, and the copy in TCRdb shows in-frame clones only, minus some. The sample contains tens of thousands of clones, less than 85% of which appear only once. These receptors' antigens are unknown. Specimen: CD4+ T cells from PBMCs cultured without peptide, collected after COVID-19 vaccination. The receptors were gathered from a human donor who received a COVID-19 vaccine. CDR3s include the opening cysteine and the closing phenylalanine or tryptophan. The order of the fields is V gene, J gene, D gene, clone size, CDR3 protein, CDR3 DNA. The D gene is left open where the match is weak. Some rows mark clone size as missing; the rest say once, few, many or name a class of expanded clone.

v_gene: TRBV7-9
j_gene: TRBJ1-3
d_gene: .
abundance: .
CDR3aa: CASSLSIVSGNTIYF
CDR3nt: TGTGCCAGCAGCTTATCTATAGTCTCTGGAAACACCATATATTTT

v_gene: TRBV3-1/TRBV3-2
j_gene: TRBJ2-6
d_gene: TRBD2
abundance: .
CDR3aa: CASSLRLAGSSGANVLTF
CDR3nt: TGTGCCAGCAGCCTAAGACTAGCGGGGAGCTCTGGGGCCAACGTCCTGACTTTC

v_gene: TRBV28
j_gene: TRBJ2-3
d_gene: TRBD2
abundance: .
CDR3aa: CASSPQIAGGLDTQYF
CDR3nt: TGTGCCAGCAGCCCCCAGATAGCGGGGGGCCTGGATACGCAGTATTTT

v_gene: TRBV5-1
j_gene: TRBJ2-5
d_gene: .
abundance: .
CDR3aa: CASSLAGETQYF
CDR3nt: TGCGCCAGCAGCTTGGCTGGTGAGACCCAGTACTTC

v_gene: TRBV24-1
j_gene: TRBJ2-3
d_gene: .
abundance: .
CDR3aa: CATSEGGSTSQDTQYF
CDR3nt: TGTGCCACCAGCGAGGGAGGTTCGACATCCCAGGATACGCAGTATTTT

v_gene: TRBV4-1
j_gene: TRBJ2-5
d_gene: TRBD1
abundance: .
CDR3aa: CASSHTEDREETQYF
CDR3nt: TGCGCCAGCAGCCACACTGAAGACAGGGAAGAGACCCAGTACTTC

v_gene: TRBV7-2
j_gene: TRBJ2-3
d_gene: TRBD2
abundance: once
CDR3aa: CASSTLADTSTDTQYF
CDR3nt: TGTGCCAGCAGCACACTAGCGGATACTAGCACAGATACGCAGTATTTT

v_gene: TRBV18
j_gene: TRBJ1-1
d_gene: .
abundance: .
CDR3aa: CASSPETSEAFF
CDR3nt: TGTGCCAGCTCACCAGAGACCAGTGAAGCTTTCTTT

v_gene: TRBV2
j_gene: TRBJ1-1
d_gene: .
abundance: .
CDR3aa: CATRLRTEEAFF
CDR3nt: TGTGCCACCCGGCTTAGGACGGAAGAAGCTTTCTTT

v_gene: TRBV24-1
j_gene: TRBJ1-1
d_gene: .
abundance: .
CDR3aa: CATSLGGRAFF
CDR3nt: TGTGCCACCAGCTTGGGGGGGCGAGCTTTCTTT

v_gene: TRBV7-2
j_gene: TRBJ1-3
d_gene: .
abundance: .
CDR3aa: CASSLAGGQRNTIYF
CDR3nt: TGTGCCAGCAGCTTAGCAGGCGGGCAGAGAAACACCATATATTTT

v_gene: TRBV10-3
j_gene: TRBJ1-2
d_gene: TRBD1
abundance: .
CDR3aa: CAIRRTGGNYGYTF
CDR3nt: TGTGCCATCAGGAGGACAGGGGGCAACTATGGCTACACCTTC

v_gene: TRBV4-2
j_gene: TRBJ2-1
d_gene: .
abundance: .
CDR3aa: CASSQPDLEEQFF
CDR3nt: TGTGCCAGCAGCCAGCCCGACCTGGAGGAGCAGTTCTTC